One and the same sample provided the 18 T cell receptor beta chains below, sequenced in a study of cytomegalovirus exposure and HLA in healthy donors. The study ran its PCR with 60 Vbeta and 13 Jbeta primers. Clones were sequenced by immunoSEQ multiplex PCR, and TCRdb holds only the in-frame ones, with some missing. Among 80,000 or so clones listed, over 9% were seen once. Source material: PBMCs. The receptors come from a man in his 60s in good health and CMV-seropositive.

This clone was observed a few times. The chain employs TRBV5-6 and TRBJ1-3; D unclear. Trimming stripped 2 bases from V and 0 bases from J, with 12 bases between. Per the germline V gene, CDR1 is SGHDT and CDR2 is YYEEEE. CDR3 length: 16 residues. The CDR3 DNA is TGTGCCAGCAGCTTTCTACCGCCATCCTCTGGAAACACCATATATTTT. It encodes CASSFLPPSSGNTIYF. The variable domain in full, completed from reference TRBV5-6 and TRBJ1-3, reads DAGVTQSPTHLIKTRGQQVTLRCSPKSGHDTVSWYQQALGQGPQFIFQYYEEEERQRGNFPDRFSGHQFPNYSSELNVNALLLGDSALYLCASSFLPPSSGNTIYFGEGSWLTVV.

The chain links TRBV6-5 to TRBJ1-4; 8 bases agree with TRBD1. There are 13 residues in the CDR3. V lost 5 bases to trimming and J lost 7 bases; unmatched junction nucleotides: 3. CDR1 and CDR2 from the germline V gene are MNHEY and SVGAGI. This CDR3 is CASSQGASEKLFF. The CDR3 DNA reads as TGTGCCAGCAGTCAGGGGGCATCTGAAAAACTGTTTTTT.

The V call is TRBV7-9, the J call TRBJ1-5; D is ambiguous. The CDR3 length is 16 residues. The V end was cut by 7 bases, the J end by 0 bases, with 16 bases between. Germline CDR1 is SEHNR and CDR2 is FQNEAQ (reference sequence). The CDR3 sequence: CASTSKQLHSNQPQHF. The CDR3 coding sequence is TGTGCCAGCACCAGCAAACAGCTCCATAGCAATCAGCCCCAGCATTTT.

The gene calls are TRBV28 and TRBJ1-1, with 8 bases identical to TRBD1. Germline assignment: CDR1 MDHEN and CDR2 SYDVKM. The CDR3 consists of 17 residues. Trimming took 3 bases from V and 0 from J; bases not matched to a gene: 9. CDR3 bases: TGTGCCAGCAGTTTTAGGGGACAGGTTCTCATGAACACTGAAGCTTTCTTT. Amino acids: CASSFRGQVLMNTEAFF.

The CDR3 sequence: CASSLGTSTEQFF. For the CDR3, the DNA is TGTGCCAGCAGCCTCGGGACTAGTACTGAGCAGTTCTTC. The genes are TRBV7-3 and TRBJ2-1, with 8 bases matching TRBD2. Trimming took 5 bases from V and 9 from J; bases not matched to a gene: 6. This CDR3 contains 13 residues. The germline V gene has CDR1 SGHTA and CDR2 FQGTGA.

This clone was detected a few times. This chain links TRBV6-1 with TRBJ1-5, with unresolved D. The CDR3 is 15 residues long. The germline V gene has CDR1 MNHNS and CDR2 SASEGT. V was pared by 4 bases and J by 0 bases, with 10 bases between. CDR3 bases: TGTGCCAGCAGTGCGGAAGGACTTAGCAATCAGCCCCAGCATTTT. The encoded protein is CASSAEGLSNQPQHF.

This clone was found a few times. V usage is TRBV6-1 and J usage is TRBJ2-2, with D maybe TRBD1 (6 bases). Deletions cut 7 bases from V and 0 bases from J, with 12 bases between. The germline gives CDR1 MNHNS, CDR2 SASEGT. This CDR3 is built from 15 residues. CDR3 DNA sequence: TGTGCCAGCACCGCAGGGGAGACGAACACCGGGGAGCTGTTTTTT. Translating gives CASTAGETNTGELFF.

This clone has more than one count but fewer than ten. This rearrangement joins TRBV5-5 to TRBJ2-7; 9 bases line up with TRBD2. The germline V gene encodes CDR1 SGHKS and CDR2 YYEKEE (reference sequence). The CDR3 runs to 14 residues. J was trimmed by 5 bases and V by 1 base; bases with no gene match: 4. For the CDR3, the DNA is TGTGCCAGCAGCTTGCCTAGCGGGACCGACGAGCAGTACTTC. Encoded protein: CASSLPSGTDEQYF.

V and J are TRBV7-9 and TRBJ1-1; 7 bases agree with TRBD1. Trimming took 5 bases from V and 10 from J; bases not matched to a gene: 19. There are 16 residues in the CDR3. Germline-derived CDR1 and CDR2 are SEHNR and FQNEAQ (reference sequence). In nucleotides, the CDR3 is TGTGCCAGCAGCCCCCCAAGGGGGCAGGGGGGCCAAAGAGCTTTCTTT. Its protein is CASSPPRGQGGQRAFF.

This clone was counted only a few times. The chain recombines TRBV5-1 with TRBJ2-5; 7 positions match TRBD1. The CDR3 contains 16 residues. The V segment lost 4 bases and the J segment 1 base; nucleotides outside the gene matches: 10. The germline CDR1 and CDR2 sequences are SGHRS and YFSETQ. The CDR3 is CASSGLGTALQETQYF. CDR3 in DNA: TGCGCCAGCAGCGGATTGGGGACAGCACTCCAAGAGACCCAGTACTTC.

V usage is TRBV28 and J usage is TRBJ1-1; possibly TRBD1 for D (6 bases). CDR3 length: 12 amino acids. Germline V gives CDR1 MDHEN, CDR2 SYDVKM. The V end lost 3 bases, the J end lost 8 bases, and 10 bases lay between the germline ends. CDR3 loop: CASSLVTGEAFF. The CDR3 nucleotides read TGTGCCAGCAGTTTGGTTACAGGGGAAGCTTTCTTT.

This clone occurred many times. This chain links TRBV6-5 with TRBJ2-3, with 13 bases matching TRBD2. Germline-derived CDR1 and CDR2 are MNHEY and SVGAGI. V lost 7 bases to trimming and J lost 4 bases; unmatched junction nucleotides: 5. This CDR3 region has 15 residues. CDR3 DNA sequence: TGTGCCAGCACCCGGACTAGCGGGAGAGCAGATACGCAGTATTTT. Protein: CASTRTSGRADTQYF.

The chain employs TRBV25-1 and TRBJ2-7, with TRBD2 matching 9 bases. V gave up 7 bases and J gave up 7 bases; unmatched junction bases: 5. Per the germline V gene, CDR1 is MGHDK and CDR2 is SYGVNS. The CDR3 sequence is 12 residues long. The CDR3 coding sequence is TGTGCCAGCACTAGCGGGATAGGGGAGCAGTACTTC. Translating gives CASTSGIGEQYF.

This clone was seen a handful of times. The CDR3 loop is CASSPLLAGTDTQYF. The CDR3 nucleotides are TGTGCCAGCAGCCCTCTATTAGCGGGCACAGATACGCAGTATTTT. The chain uses TRBV11-1 and TRBJ2-3, with TRBD2 as a possible D gene (6 bases). The germline V gene has CDR1 SGHAT and CDR2 FQDESV (reference sequence). V lost 5 bases and J lost 1, with 13 bases in between. The CDR3 spans 15 residues. Full variable domain (remainder filled in from reference TRBV11-1 and TRBJ2-3): EAEVAQSPRYKITEKSQAVAFWCDPISGHATLYWYRQILGQGPELLVQFQDESVVDDSQLPKDRFSAERLKGVDSTLKIQPAELGDSAMYLCASSPLLAGTDTQYFGPGTRLTVL.

The rearrangement joins TRBV19 to TRBJ2-7; D is possibly TRBD1 (5 bases). Between the trimmed V and J ends, which lost 1 base and 1 base, there was a span of 8 bases. The CDR3 loop spans 14 amino acids. The V gene's germline CDR1 is LNHDA and CDR2 SQIVND (reference sequence). In DNA, the CDR3 is TGTGCCAGTAGTATAGGGGCAGGGTCCTACGAGCAGTACTTC. Protein product: CASSIGAGSYEQYF.

Here the CDR3 DNA reads TGTGCCAGCAGTTACTCTTGGGGCTCCGGGGAGCTGTTTTTT. It is translated as CASSYSWGSGELFF. This chain connects TRBV6-5 to TRBJ2-2; weak D call: TRBD1 (5 bases). Trimming pared 0 bases from V and 6 bases from J, leaving 8 bases between. Germline CDR1 is MNHEY and CDR2 is SVGAGI. The CDR3 sequence is 14 residues long.

The rearrangement links TRBV19 to TRBJ1-1; 7 nucleotides line up with TRBD1. The CDR3 extends over 14 amino acids. Germline values: CDR1 LNHDA, CDR2 SQIVND (reference sequence). V gave up 5 bases and J gave up 4 bases; unmatched junction bases: 7. The CDR3 DNA reads as TGTGCCAGTAGTTTTCGACAGGGAGGCACTGAAGCTTTCTTT. It is translated as CASSFRQGGTEAFF. The full variable domain, with the rest looked up from reference TRBV19 and TRBJ1-1, is DGGITQSPKYLFRKEGQNVTLSCEQNLNHDAMYWYRQDPGQGLRLIYYSQIVNDFQKGDIAEGYSVSREKKESFPLTVTSAQKNPTAFYLCASSFRQGGTEAFFGQGTRLTVV.

The gene calls are TRBV7-9 and TRBJ2-1; 9 positions match TRBD2. This CDR3 comprises 16 residues. J was trimmed by 6 bases and V by 4 bases; bases with no gene match: 10. CDR1 and CDR2 (germline): SEHNR, FQNEAQ (reference sequence). CDR3 DNA sequence: TGTGCCAGCAGCTCAGGTGGGACTAGCCTTCGCAATGAGCAGTTCTTC. Amino acids: CASSSGGTSLRNEQFF.